These 31 T cell receptor beta chains were all obtained from the same sample, sequenced in a study of shared clonotypes between healthy human individuals (dated by TCRdb to 2018 to 2021). The library was obtained by the immunoSEQ multiplex PCR assay. The table was pulled from immuneACCESS by TCRdb, which kept in-frame rearrangements only. Such tables lose some clones; where checked, under half of the loss comes from unresolved V genes, and the rest has no known cause. Counted in this sample were over a million clones; around 76% of them appeared once. About 1.5% of the sample lies in the top ten. Sequencing input: memory CD4+ T cells sorted from blood. The cell subset or site label, as the study defines it: CD45RA-negative fraction. Every receptor here comes from a man in his late teens or twenties in good health.

CDR3 DNA: TGTGCAAGTCGCTTGCCCAGGGACTCCTACAATGAGCAGTTCTTC. Translation gives CASRLPRDSYNEQFF. This rearrangement joins TRBV12-2 to TRBJ2-1; TRBD1, as called in the table, went unchecked against the DNA. TRBV12-2 is a known pseudogene. This CDR3 is 15 amino acids long.

This clone was recorded a few times. CDR3 loop: CASSLVGRAVTEAFF. The CDR3 nucleotides read TGTGCCAGCAGCTTAGTCGGACGGGCGGTCACTGAAGCTTTCTTT. V and J are TRBV7-9 and TRBJ1-1; no clear D. The germline V gene has CDR1 SEHNR and CDR2 FQNEAQ (reference sequence). Between the trimmed V and J ends, which lost 1 base and 4 bases, there was a span of 13 bases. The length of the CDR3 is 15 residues.

The rearrangement links TRBV7-2 to TRBJ2-3, with D possibly TRBD1 on 5 matching bases. Germline V gives CDR1 SGHTA, CDR2 FQGNSA. V shed 2 bases and J shed 5 bases, with 8 bases lying between them. The CDR3 sequence is 13 residues long. CDR3 residues: CASSLQGLDTQYF. The CDR3 nucleotides read TGTGCCAGCAGCTTACAGGGCTTAGATACGCAGTATTTT.

Only one count was recorded for this clone. This specimen includes other DNA sequences encoding the same CDR3. The chain carries TRBV18 and TRBJ1-5; TRBD1 agrees at 7 bases. CDR3 length: 15 amino acids. V was pared by 1 base and J by 4 bases, with 4 bases of the junction left unmatched. In germline, CDR1 is KGHSH, CDR2 LQKENI. The CDR3 loop reads CASSPQGGGNQPQHF. The CDR3 nucleotides are TGTGCCAGCTCACCACAAGGGGGCGGTAATCAGCCCCAGCATTTT. Using reference TRBV18 and TRBJ1-5 for the parts outside the CDR3, the full variable domain is NAGVMQNPRHLVRRRGQEARLRCSPMKGHSHVYWYRQLPEEGLKFMVYLQKENIIDESGMPKERFSAEFPKEGPSILRIQQVVRGDSAAYFCASSPQGGGNQPQHFGDGTRLSIL.

This clone has more than one count but fewer than ten. The V gene is TRBV5-1, the J gene TRBJ1-4; perhaps TRBD1 as D (6 bases). Germline assignment: CDR1 SGHRS and CDR2 YFSETQ. The CDR3 extends over 15 amino acids. Trimming left V 4 bases short and J 10 bases short, with 20 bases between. The CDR3 here is CASSMDSSVAGKLFF. CDR3 nucleotide sequence: TGCGCCAGCAGCATGGACAGTTCCGTTGCGGGAAAACTGTTTTTT.

The chain has TRBV30 and TRBJ1-4; the match to TRBD1 covers 9 bases. V lost 3 bases, J lost 8 bases, and 7 bases stayed unmatched. Germline V gene lookup returns CDR1 GTSNPN and CDR2 SVGIG (reference sequence). The CDR3 sequence is 14 residues long. This CDR3 is CAWRGTGKHEKLFF. The CDR3 DNA is TGTGCCTGGAGGGGGACAGGGAAACACGAAAAACTGTTTTTT.

The rearrangement joins TRBV11-2 to TRBJ2-7; no definite D call. V was clipped by 4 bases and J by 0 bases, with 13 bases between them. CDR1 and CDR2 from the germline V gene are SGHAT and FQNNGV. The CDR3 is made up of 15 amino acids. The CDR3 is CASSSNRRSSYEQYF. CDR3 nucleotide sequence: TGTGCCAGCAGCTCCAATAGACGGAGCTCCTACGAGCAGTACTTC.

The CDR3, as DNA: TGTGCCTGGAGTGGGGGTTCGTTCGCTGGAAACACCATATATTTT. This encodes CAWSGGSFAGNTIYF. The gene calls are TRBV30 and TRBJ1-3; D remains unclear. CDR3 size: 15 residues. Trimming stripped 1 base from V and 2 bases from J, with 12 bases between. Germline values: CDR1 GTSNPN, CDR2 SVGIG (reference sequence).

The chain is built from TRBV12-5 and TRBJ1-5; D is possibly TRBD1 (6 bases). Trimming removed 5 bases from V and 6 bases from J, with 11 bases in between. The CDR3 is made up of 13 amino acids. Germline loops: CDR1 LGHNT, CDR2 FRNRAP. CDR3 in amino acids: CASGEGGGQPQHF. The CDR3 bases are TGTGCTAGTGGTGAGGGAGGGGGTCAGCCCCAGCATTTT.

The chain carries TRBV27 and TRBJ2-1; D call uncertain. Looked up from germline, CDR1 is MNHEY and CDR2 is SMNVEV (reference sequence). Trimming removed 4 bases from V and 7 bases from J, with 11 bases in between. This CDR3 region has 13 residues. The CDR3: CASSSTRRNEQFF. DNA of the CDR3: TGTGCCAGCAGTTCCACCAGACGTAATGAGCAGTTCTTC.

The chain combines TRBV15 with TRBJ1-6; D ambiguous. Per the germline V gene, CDR1 is LNHNV and CDR2 is YYDKDF (reference sequence). Trimming shortened V by 7 bases and J by 3 bases, and 7 bases separated the two germline ends. This CDR3 is 13 amino acids long. The CDR3 sequence is CATTRDYNSPLHF. As DNA, the CDR3 is TGTGCCACCACCCGGGACTATAATTCACCCCTCCACTTT.

Comment on this clone: With only one base between it and a far larger clone, this is likely a read error. In the same sample, other DNA sequences code for this CDR3. V usage is TRBV11-2 and J usage is TRBJ2-7, with 7 bases lining up with TRBD1. Germline CDR1 and CDR2: SGHAT and FQNNGV. V dropped 1 base and J dropped 1; count of bases not matched to a gene: 4. The CDR3 runs to 15 residues. CDR3 sequence: CASSLARDRSYEQYF. The CDR3 DNA reads TGTGCCAGCAGCTTAGCCCGGGACAGATCCTACGAGCAGTACTTC.

The chain recombines TRBV4-3 with TRBJ1-3, with D unclear. Per the germline V gene, CDR1 is LGHNA and CDR2 is YSLEER. CDR3 length: 16 amino acids. V was pared by 0 bases and J by 2 bases, with 11 bases between. CDR3 region: CASSQEWRGPGNTIYF. As DNA, the CDR3 is TGCGCCAGCAGCCAAGAATGGCGAGGGCCTGGAAACACCATATATTTT.

The genes are TRBV29-1 and TRBJ1-3; D remains unclear. The length of the CDR3 is 11 residues. Germline assignment: CDR1 SQVTM and CDR2 ANQGSEA. V gave up 7 bases and J gave up 0 bases, with 4 bases separating them. CDR3 amino acids: CSADSGNTIYF. The CDR3 bases are TGCAGCGCCGACTCTGGAAACACCATATATTTT.

The chain uses TRBV10-2 and TRBJ2-5; TRBD1 matches at 11 bases. Germline loops: CDR1 WSHSY, CDR2 SAAADI. The CDR3 is 18 residues long. Unmatched junction bases numbered 12, after V lost 2 bases and J lost 4 bases. The CDR3 bases are TGCGCCAGCAGTGAGGGGTTAGCGGGACAGGGGGGATTAGAGACCCAGTACTTC. It codes for CASSEGLAGQGGLETQYF.

The chain carries TRBV18 and TRBJ1-4; a possible D gene is TRBD1 (5 bases). Between the trimmed V and J ends, which lost 3 bases and 7 bases, there was a span of 15 bases. Germline-derived CDR1 and CDR2 are KGHSH and LQKENI. The CDR3 is 15 amino acids. The CDR3 sequence is CASSPTKGLGEKLFF. CDR3 in DNA: TGTGCCAGCTCACCGACGAAGGGGCTCGGTGAAAAACTGTTTTTT.

V usage is TRBV7-8 and J usage is TRBJ2-5; D is unresolved. Germline CDR1 and CDR2: SGHVS and FQNEAQ. This CDR3 contains 13 residues. V lost 4 bases and J lost 9, with 15 bases in between. The CDR3, as DNA: TGTGCCAGCAGCTCCCCTCCGGCGGCCCCCCAGTACTTC. Residues: CASSSPPAAPQYF.

This clone was observed many times. This sample also contains other DNA sequences that code for the same CDR3. The V call is TRBV7-6, the J call TRBJ2-3; 9 bases match TRBD2. The CDR3 runs 16 residues. Germline V lookup: CDR1 SGHVS, CDR2 FNYEAQ. V shed 1 base and J 1 base; nucleotides not matched to a gene: 3. CDR3 DNA sequence: TGTGCCAGCAGCTTAGATGCGGGAGGGGGCACAGATACGCAGTATTTT. Residues: CASSLDAGGGTDTQYF.

This clone occurred a few times. The CDR3, as DNA: TGTGCCATCAGGTCCACAGCGAACACTGAAGCTTTCTTT. This encodes CAIRSTANTEAFF. V gene TRBV10-3 combines with J gene TRBJ1-1; D is unclear. This CDR3 has 13 amino acids. Between the trimmed V and J ends, which lost 6 bases and 1 base, there was a span of 9 bases. Germline V gene data show CDR1 as ENHRY and CDR2 as SYGVKD.

The rearrangement joins TRBV6-1 to TRBJ2-3, with 8 nucleotides matching TRBD2. V trimming: 4 bases; J trimming: 2 bases; junction bases outside the gene matches: 5. The CDR3 sequence is 15 residues long. In germline, CDR1 is MNHNS, CDR2 SASEGT. The CDR3, as DNA: TGTGCCAGCAGTGTCGGGGGGGTTCCCACAGATACGCAGTATTTT. Its translation is CASSVGGVPTDTQYF.

The chain uses TRBV30 and TRBJ1-3, with 7 bases matching TRBD1. The V gene end was trimmed by 3 bases and the J gene end by 0 bases; junction bases not matched to a gene: 2. CDR1 and CDR2 from the germline V gene are GTSNPN and SVGIG (reference sequence). This CDR3 contains 14 residues. The CDR3 loop is CAWSTGASGNTIYF. The CDR3 DNA reads TGTGCCTGGAGCACAGGGGCCTCTGGAAACACCATATATTTT.

The rearrangement links TRBV5-6 to TRBJ2-5; D possibly corresponds to TRBD2 (5 bases). CDR3 length: 18 residues. Looked up from germline, CDR1 is SGHDT and CDR2 is YYEEEE. V shed 3 bases and J shed 7 bases, with 28 bases lying between them. Here the CDR3 reads CASSSESKRDGKKGTQYF. In nucleotides, the CDR3 is TGTGCCAGCAGCTCTGAATCGAAGAGGGATGGGAAAAAAGGGACCCAGTACTTC.

This clone appeared a few times. The gene calls are TRBV27 and TRBJ1-6; weak D call: TRBD1 (5 bases). Trimming removed 7 bases from V and 3 bases from J, with 16 bases in between. This CDR3 has 16 residues. The germline CDR1 and CDR2 sequences are MNHEY and SMNVEV (reference sequence). This chain's CDR3 is CASNLLGALYNSPLHF. In DNA, the CDR3 is TGTGCCAGCAACCTGCTAGGGGCCCTCTATAATTCACCCCTCCACTTT.

The J gene is TRBJ2-7, the V gene TRBV7-2; 12 bases match TRBD2. J lost 6 bases, V lost 5 bases, and 11 bases had no gene match. This CDR3 spans 16 amino acids. Germline V lookup: CDR1 SGHTA, CDR2 FQGNSA. CDR3: CASSILTSGSSSEQYF. The CDR3 DNA sequence: TGTGCCAGCAGCATACTGACTAGCGGGAGTTCCAGCGAGCAGTACTTC.

J is TRBJ2-2 and V is TRBV4-3; no firm D call. Germline CDR1 is LGHNA and CDR2 is YSLEER. The CDR3 extends over 16 amino acids. V dropped 0 bases and J dropped 5 bases, with 13 bases sitting between them. The CDR3 nucleotides read TGCGCCAGCAGCCAAGACCCAACTGGGGATACCGGGGAGCTGTTTTTT. It specifies CASSQDPTGDTGELFF.

This clone has only one observation. The chain is built from TRBV2 and TRBJ2-2; D gene ambiguous. The germline gives CDR1 SNHLY, CDR2 FYNNEI. Trimming stripped 4 bases from V and 5 bases from J, with 8 bases between. The CDR3 loop spans 13 amino acids. The CDR3 spells CASSVLRTGELFF. The CDR3 nucleotides are TGTGCCAGCAGTGTCCTACGGACCGGGGAGCTGTTTTTT.

V gene TRBV6-1 combines with J gene TRBJ2-7, with D possibly matching TRBD1 (7 bases). CDR3 size: 15 residues. The V end was cut by 8 bases, the J end by 4 bases, with 21 bases between. Germline CDR1 is MNHNS and CDR2 is SASEGT. This chain's CDR3 is CASGDDQQGRYEQYF. The CDR3 DNA is TGTGCCAGCGGCGACGACCAACAGGGGAGGTACGAGCAGTACTTC.

This chain connects TRBV23-1 to TRBJ2-1; unclear D gene. TRBV23-1 is annotated as an ORF whose role is uncertain. Deletions cut 3 bases from V and 8 bases from J, with 11 bases between. The CDR3 has 13 amino acids. CDR3 sequence reads: CASSQLAKDEQFF. Here the CDR3 DNA reads TGCGCCAGCAGTCAGCTCGCGAAGGATGAGCAGTTCTTC.

The rearrangement joins TRBV10-3 to TRBJ2-7; D possibly corresponds to TRBD2 (6 bases). This CDR3 has 17 amino acids. Germline V lookup: CDR1 ENHRY, CDR2 SYGVKD. Trimming took off 1 base at V and 2 bases at J, with 18 bases between the two ends. CDR3 in amino acids: CAISEYSSRESPYEQYF. The DNA of the CDR3 is TGTGCCATCAGTGAGTATTCCTCCCGGGAGTCCCCCTACGAGCAGTACTTC.

The chain combines TRBV19 with TRBJ2-2, with D possibly being TRBD1 (6 bases). CDR1 and CDR2 from the germline V gene are LNHDA and SQIVND (reference sequence). CDR3 size: 14 residues. Between the trimmed V and J ends, which lost 6 bases and 5 bases, there was a span of 13 bases. The CDR3 protein is CASRGARSTGELFF. In DNA, the CDR3 is TGTGCCAGTAGGGGGGCCCGGTCAACCGGGGAGCTGTTTTTT. The whole variable domain, remainder taken from reference TRBV19 and TRBJ2-2, is DGGITQSPKYLFRKEGQNVTLSCEQNLNHDAMYWYRQDPGQGLRLIYYSQIVNDFQKGDIAEGYSVSREKKESFPLTVTSAQKNPTAFYLCASRGARSTGELFFGEGSRLTVL.

This clone was counted only a few times. This chain's CDR3 is CSVGVRASTEAFF. CDR3 nucleotides: TGCAGCGTGGGGGTCAGGGCGTCCACTGAAGCTTTCTTT. The V gene is TRBV29-1, the J gene TRBJ1-1; D perhaps matches TRBD1 (5 bases). The V gene's germline CDR1 is SQVTM and CDR2 ANQGSEA. The V end lost 6 bases, the J end lost 4 bases, and 15 bases lay between the germline ends. The CDR3 sequence is 13 residues long.